These T cell receptor beta chains were read from a single sample in a study of T cell repertoires in cytomegalovirus infection. TCRdb re-analysed the reads in MiXCR, keeping a single row per CDR3 protein. The table lists about 300,000 distinct CDR3 sequences, roughly a tenth of them singletons. Sequences were obtained from PBMCs. The receptors shown here come from a human donor in good health (CMV status not recorded). Some clones in this sample may be carry-over from other donors' samples. CDR3s include the opening cysteine and the closing phenylalanine or tryptophan. D genes are given only for firm matches. Size tells how often a clone was seen (once, few, many) or the class of an expanded clone, and some rows leave it out.

many,TRBJ1-5,.,TRBV20-1,TGCAGTGCCGGCCTCAGAGGGGCGGGGAGTCAGCCCCAGCATTTT,CSAGLRGAGSQPQHF
many,TRBJ1-2,TRBD1,TRBV2,TGTGCCATAGGGACAGGGAGGTATGGCTACACCTTC,CAIGTGRYGYTF
.,TRBJ1-1,TRBD1,TRBV9,TGTGCCAGCAGCGCAGGGGGCGGGATGAACACTGAAGCTTTCTTT,CASSAGGGMNTEAFF
many,TRBJ1-5,TRBD1,TRBV4-1,TGCGCCAGCAGCCAAAGTTTCGGGACAGGGTCTCAGCCCCAGCATTTT,CASSQSFGTGSQPQHF
few,TRBJ1-2,.,TRBV6-5,TGTGCCAGCAGCGGCAGGACCCTCTCTGGCTACACCTTC,CASSGRTLSGYTF
many,TRBJ2-2,TRBD2,TRBV2,TGTGCCGGGAGCCCGGGACTAGCGGGAACTCCGAACACCGGGGAGCTGTTTTTT,CAGSPGLAGTPNTGELFF
few,TRBJ1-2,.,TRBV20-1,TGCAGTGCTAACGACGGAGTCCTAAGGGGCTACACCTTC,CSANDGVLRGYTF
many,TRBJ2-3,.,TRBV6-5,TGTGCCAGCAGTTACGACAGGCGCGTCACAGATACGCAGTATTTT,CASSYDRRVTDTQYF
.,TRBJ1-2,TRBD1,TRBV29-1,TGCAGCGTCCCCGGACAGGGTGGCTACACCTTC,CSVPGQGGYTF
.,TRBJ2-1,.,TRBV11-3,TGTGCCAGCAGCTTAGTTAGTGACGCCCAGTTCTTC,CASSLVSDAQFF
many,TRBJ2-1,TRBD2,TRBV18,TGTGCCAGCTCACCATCCTTGAAGGCGGGGGGCCCCAATGAGCAGTTCTTC,CASSPSLKAGGPNEQFF
many,TRBJ1-4,.,TRBV4-1,TGCGCCAGCAGCCATCCTGGGGATGCAACTAATGAAAAACTGTTTTTT,CASSHPGDATNEKLFF
.,TRBJ2-7,.,TRBV3-1,TGTGCCAGCAGCCAAGCACCTAGCTACTCCTACGAGCAGTACTTC,CASSQAPSYSYEQYF
few,TRBJ1-2,TRBD1,TRBV7-3,TGTGCCAGCAGCCCTCGGGGGGGACAGGGCCTAAGCACCTTC,CASSPRGGQGLSTF
few,TRBJ1-4,TRBD1,TRBV20-1,TGCAGTGCTAGAGATGACAGGGGCGGGGATGAAAAACTGTTTTTT,CSARDDRGGDEKLFF
few,TRBJ2-3,TRBD1,TRBV28,TGTGCCAGCAGTGCCCCGGGACAGGGGAGCACAGATACGCAGTATTTT,CASSAPGQGSTDTQYF
many,TRBJ2-3,.,TRBV7-2,TGTGCCAGCAGCTTAGGGCTGGCGGCGGGGCCAGATACGCAGTATTTT,CASSLGLAAGPDTQYF
many,TRBJ2-5,TRBD1,TRBV14,TGTGCCAGCAGCCAGGGGACAGAATCCCAAGAGACCCAGTACTTC,CASSQGTESQETQYF
many,TRBJ2-2,TRBD2,TRBV2,TGTGCCAGCGGGGCGACTAGCGACACCGGGGAGCTGTTTTTT,CASGATSDTGELFF
few,TRBJ1-3,.,TRBV19,TGTGCCAGTAGTCCGGCCGGACAAACAGGCTCTGGAAACACCATATATTTT,CASSPAGQTGSGNTIYF
many,TRBJ2-1,TRBD2,TRBV19,TGTGCCAGTAGCTCGGGGGGGAGCTCCTACAATGAGCAGTTCTTC,CASSSGGSSYNEQFF
many,TRBJ1-1,.,TRBV6-1,TGTGCCAGCACGAACAGGCGACTGAACACTGAAGCTTTCTTT,CASTNRRLNTEAFF
many,TRBJ2-6,TRBD1,TRBV7-2,TGTGCCAGCAGCTTAGAGGGGGCAACGGCCAACGTCCTGACTTTC,CASSLEGATANVLTF
many,TRBJ2-5,.,TRBV20-1,TGCAGTGCTAGAGAGGGTGGAGATCGGGAGACCCAGTACTTC,CSAREGGDRETQYF
many,TRBJ2-2,.,TRBV12-3/TRBV12-4,TGTGCCAGCAGTTTAGGGAGCGGAAAGAACACCGGGGAGCTGTTTTTT,CASSLGSGKNTGELFF
few,TRBJ1-1,.,TRBV10-3,TGTGCCATCAGTGAGCCCAGGACAAACACTGAAGCTTTCTTT,CAISEPRTNTEAFF
few,TRBJ2-6,.,TRBV7-9,TGTGCCAGCAGCTTTTGGTACAGCTCTGGGGCCAACGTCCTGACTTTC,CASSFWYSSGANVLTF
once,TRBJ2-1,TRBD1,TRBV18,TGTGCCAGCTCACCGTTCACCCGGGACAGGGCCTACAATGAGCAGTTCTTC,CASSPFTRDRAYNEQFF
many,TRBJ2-3,.,TRBV12-3/TRBV12-4,TGTGCCAGCAGTTTAAGGGGCTCAGATACGCAGTATTTT,CASSLRGSDTQYF
many,TRBJ2-1,.,TRBV2,TGTGCCAGCAGCTCGGATCCTAGGAGGTTCACCTACAATGAGCAGTTCTTC,CASSSDPRRFTYNEQFF
many,TRBJ2-1,.,TRBV6-2/TRBV6-3,TGTGCCACGTGGACGAACCCCTACAATGAGCAGTTCTTC,CATWTNPYNEQFF
many,TRBJ2-1,TRBD2,TRBV6-2/TRBV6-3,TGTGCCAGCACTTTAGCACTAGCGGGGACTGAGCAGTTCTTC,CASTLALAGTEQFF
.,TRBJ1-2,.,TRBV18,TGTGCCAGCTCACCACCGGAGCGTCCGGGAGGAGGCTACACCTTC,CASSPPERPGGGYTF
.,TRBJ2-6,.,TRBV20-1,TGCAGTGCTAGAGTTAGGGGCCTTCAGGGGGCCAACGTCCTGACTTTC,CSARVRGLQGANVLTF
many,TRBJ1-6,.,TRBV11-2,TGTGCCAGCAGCCAAGACAGAAGGCTAGGATCACCCCTCCACTTT,CASSQDRRLGSPLHF